This TCR beta chain appears in the sequencing data of a study of shared clonotypes between healthy human individuals. Study-wide results and limits: Lower generation probabilities were found for non-shared clonotypes than for those shared by all four donors.

From germline, CDR1 is LGHNT and CDR2 FRNRAP. V was cut by 3 bases and J by 8 bases, with 11 bases left in between. The CDR3 sequence is 13 residues long. In the source study's methods: Sequence data from immunoSEQ were junction-only and lacked quality scores; consequently, filtering differed. TCRdb's table, derived via immunoSEQ multiplex PCR, lists solely in-frame clones and lacks some. V, J and clone size are taken as reported in that table, and D and trimming were inferred from the DNA itself. The sample yields approximately 530,000 clones, approximately 94% seen once. A word on this clone: What it binds is not known.

The rearrangement joins TRBV12-5 to TRBJ2-1, with D uncertain. The receptor's source is a woman in her twenties or thirties in good health. Sequencing was performed on naive CD4+ T cells sorted from blood. Sample subset: CD45RA+ positively selected. CDR3 loop: CASGFAYRHEQFF. CDR3 nucleotides: TGTGCTAGTGGTTTTGCCTATCGCCATGAGCAGTTCTTC.